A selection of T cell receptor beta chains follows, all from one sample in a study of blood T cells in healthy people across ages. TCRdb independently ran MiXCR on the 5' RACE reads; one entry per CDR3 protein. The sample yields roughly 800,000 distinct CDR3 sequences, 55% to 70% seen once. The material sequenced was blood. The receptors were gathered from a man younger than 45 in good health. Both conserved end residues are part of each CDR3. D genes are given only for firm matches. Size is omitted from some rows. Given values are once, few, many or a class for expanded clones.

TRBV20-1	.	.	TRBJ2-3	TGCAGTGCTACGGACGGCACAGATACGCAGTATTTT	CSATDGTDTQYF
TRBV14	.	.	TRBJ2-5	TGTGCCAGCAGCCAAGATCCCCGCGCAGGGCAGTACTTC	CASSQDPRAGQYF
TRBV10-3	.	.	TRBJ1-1	TGTGCCATCAGTGGGTGGGGTAGGCAGGGGAACACTGAAGCTTTCTTT	CAISGWGRQGNTEAFF
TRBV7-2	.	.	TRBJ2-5	TGTGCCAGCAGCTCGCCGTACAGCCCCACCGATAGAGAGACCCAGTACTTC	CASSSPYSPTDRETQYF
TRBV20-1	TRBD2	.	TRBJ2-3	TGCAGTGCTAGACCGGGGGAGGGAGATACGCAGTATTTT	CSARPGEGDTQYF
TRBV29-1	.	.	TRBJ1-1	TGCAGCGTTGTTGACAGGAACACTGAAGCTTTCTTT	CSVVDRNTEAFF
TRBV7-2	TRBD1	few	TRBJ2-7	TGTGCCAGCAGCTTTTTCACCGGGACAGGGGACGAGCAGTACTTC	CASSFFTGTGDEQYF
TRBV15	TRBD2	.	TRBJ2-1	TGTGCCACCAGCGAGAAAAGCGGGGGGGCCGATGAGCAGTTCTTC	CATSEKSGGADEQFF
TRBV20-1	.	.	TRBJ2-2	TGCAGTGCTGTCGACAGGTTCGCGAACACCGGGGAGCTGTTTTTT	CSAVDRFANTGELFF
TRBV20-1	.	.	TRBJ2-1	TGCAGTGCTAGGGACCCTGGACAGTTCTTC	CSARDPGQFF
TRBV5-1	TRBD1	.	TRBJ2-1	TGCGCCAGCACGTATGGACAGGGGGTCCACAATGAGCAGTTCTTC	CASTYGQGVHNEQFF
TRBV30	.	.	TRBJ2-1	TGTGCCTGGAGTCCCGGACTTCGTCGTTCCTACAATGAGCAGTTCTTC	CAWSPGLRRSYNEQFF
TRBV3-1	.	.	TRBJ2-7	TGTGCCAGCAGCGAACACCGGAGTTCGGGCTCCTACGAGCAGTACTTC	CASSEHRSSGSYEQYF
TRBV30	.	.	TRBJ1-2	TGTGCCTGGAGTGTAAACTGGTCGGGTGGCTACACCTTC	CAWSVNWSGGYTF
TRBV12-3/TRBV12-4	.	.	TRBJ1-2	TGTGCCAGCAGTAGAAGGGTTTTGAGCTATGGCTACACCTTC	CASSRRVLSYGYTF
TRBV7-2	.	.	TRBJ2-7	TGTGCCAGCAGCTTAGGAGGGGGTCAGGGGGGCTACGAGCAGTACTTC	CASSLGGGQGGYEQYF
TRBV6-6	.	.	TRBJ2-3	TGTGCCAGCACCCTAAGACCTCGCACAGATACGCAGTATTTT	CASTLRPRTDTQYF
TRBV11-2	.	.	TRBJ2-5	TGTGCCAGCAGCTTAGAGGCAGGTCAAGAGACCCAGTACTTC	CASSLEAGQETQYF
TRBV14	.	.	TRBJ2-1	TGTGCCAGCAGCCAAGATCCAGGACCCGTTAGGAATGAGCAGTTCTTC	CASSQDPGPVRNEQFF
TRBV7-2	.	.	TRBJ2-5	TGTGCCAGCAGCTTAGACATCGGGACCCGGGGGACCCAGTACTTC	CASSLDIGTRGTQYF
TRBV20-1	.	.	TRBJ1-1	TGCAGTGCTAGAGCTACGAACACTGAAGCTTTCTTT	CSARATNTEAFF
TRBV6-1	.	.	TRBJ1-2	TGTGCCAGCAACTCCAGGGCTAACTATGGCTACACCTTC	CASNSRANYGYTF
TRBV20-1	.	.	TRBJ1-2	TGCAGTGCTAGAGGTCGGCGGTCTGGCTACACCTTC	CSARGRRSGYTF